One and the same sample provided the 29 T cell receptor beta chains below, sequenced in a study of shared clonotypes between healthy human individuals. This table comes from immunoSEQ multiplex PCR, and its TCRdb copy is limited to in-frame clones, with some not included. The sample includes some 2,100,000 clones, around 95% seen only once; the top ten take around 0.13%. The sample was naive CD4+ T cells sorted from blood. Regarding subset: CD45RA+ positively selected. These receptors were collected from a man in his late teens or twenties in good health.

The chain uses TRBV9 and TRBJ2-2; possible D gene TRBD2, 7 bases. Germline V gene lookup returns CDR1 SGDLS and CDR2 YYNGEE. CDR3 length: 15 amino acids. Between the trimmed V and J ends, which lost 0 bases and 8 bases, there was a span of 14 bases. CDR3 DNA: TGTGCCAGCAGCGTAGATCGGGGGGCTTCTGGGGAGCTGTTTTTT. Amino acids: CASSVDRGASGELFF.

The V and J genes are TRBV18 and TRBJ2-1; maybe TRBD1 (7 bases). CDR1 and CDR2 (germline): KGHSH, LQKENI. V gave up 4 bases and J gave up 9 bases, with 19 bases separating them. The CDR3 runs to 15 residues. The CDR3 DNA sequence: TGTGCCAGCTCACTCCAGGGGGGCGGTGGGAGTGAGCAGTTCTTC. Translating it yields CASSLQGGGGSEQFF.

V gene TRBV5-1 combines with J gene TRBJ2-2; D gene ambiguous. Trimming stripped 0 bases from V and 0 bases from J, with 9 bases between. CDR1 and CDR2 from the germline V gene are SGHRS and YFSETQ. The CDR3 length is 16 residues. The CDR3: CASSLEVAANTGELFF. The CDR3 DNA follows: TGCGCCAGCAGCTTGGAAGTGGCCGCGAACACCGGGGAGCTGTTTTTT.

V gene TRBV2 combines with J gene TRBJ1-2; a possible D gene is TRBD1 (6 bases). CDR3 size: 16 residues. Looked up from germline, CDR1 is SNHLY and CDR2 is FYNNEI. Trimming removed 0 bases at V and 4 bases at J, with 15 bases between. CDR3 region: CASSEASPGGGYGYTF. The CDR3 DNA follows: TGTGCCAGCAGTGAAGCTTCCCCTGGAGGGGGCTATGGCTACACCTTC.

The chain is built from TRBV30 and TRBJ2-4, with D perhaps TRBD1 or TRBD2 (5 bases each). Germline V gives CDR1 GTSNPN, CDR2 SVGIG (reference sequence). The CDR3 is 13 amino acids. Trimming took off 3 bases at V and 9 bases at J, with 15 bases between the two ends. As DNA, the CDR3 is TGTGCCTGGAGGCAAGAAGGGACGGTCATTCAGTACTTC. Residues: CAWRQEGTVIQYF.

The CDR3 loop reads CASSQEGQGGRNEQFF. Here the CDR3 DNA reads TGTGCCAGCAGCCAAGAGGGACAGGGAGGACGCAATGAGCAGTTCTTC. The chain recombines TRBV14 with TRBJ2-1; 9 bases are a match to TRBD1. This CDR3 is 16 amino acids long. J gave up 6 bases and V 0 bases, and 6 bases lay outside the gene matches. The germline CDR1 and CDR2 sequences are SGHDN and FVKESK.

The rearrangement uses TRBV6-1 and TRBJ1-2; D may be TRBD1 (5 bases). The germline CDR1 and CDR2 sequences are MNHNS and SASEGT. V shed 2 bases and J shed 2 bases, with 9 bases lying between them. CDR3 size: 14 residues. CDR3: CASSENSGNYGYTF. The CDR3 DNA sequence: TGTGCCAGCAGTGAAAATTCAGGGAACTATGGCTACACCTTC.

Remarks on this clone: This same CDR3 is encoded by further DNA sequences in the sample. V usage is TRBV4-1 and J usage is TRBJ1-2; tentatively, D is TRBD1 (5 bases). The germline CDR1 and CDR2 sequences are MGHRA and YSYEKL. This CDR3 has 13 amino acids. Deletions cut 3 bases from V and 0 bases from J, with 5 bases between. CDR3 sequence: CASSQGPNYGYTF. CDR3 sequence (DNA): TGCGCCAGCAGCCAGGGACCTAACTATGGCTACACCTTC.

The chain has TRBV18 and TRBJ1-5; 7 bases map to TRBD1. The V segment lost 8 bases and the J segment 4 bases; nucleotides outside the gene matches: 8. In germline, CDR1 is KGHSH, CDR2 LQKENI. The CDR3 is made up of 14 amino acids. CDR3 amino acids: CASAAGTANQPQHF. DNA of the CDR3: TGTGCCAGCGCCGCCGGGACAGCTAATCAGCCCCAGCATTTT.

V and J are TRBV7-3 and TRBJ2-1; D is undetermined. Germline loops: CDR1 SGHTA, CDR2 FQGTGA. The CDR3 totals 12 residues. Trimming removed 4 bases from V and 7 bases from J, with 8 bases in between. The DNA for the CDR3 is TGTGCCAGCAGCTACGGAAGGAATGAGCAGTTCTTC. It is translated as CASSYGRNEQFF. The complete variable domain, with remaining parts taken from reference TRBV7-3 and TRBJ2-1, reads GAGVSQTPSNKVTEKGKYVELRCDPISGHTALYWYRQSLGQGPEFLIYFQGTGAADDSGLPNDRFFAVRPEGSVSTLKIQRTERGDSAVYLCASSYGRNEQFFGPGTRLTVL.

This rearrangement joins TRBV2 to TRBJ2-2, with D unresolved. V was shortened by 3 bases and J by 1 base, with 9 bases between the two germline ends. Germline V CDR1 and CDR2: SNHLY, FYNNEI. The CDR3 runs to 15 residues. As DNA, the CDR3 is TGTGCCAGCAGTGAGTCCAGGAGGAACACCGGGGAGCTGTTTTTT. This gives the protein CASSESRRNTGELFF.

The CDR3 loop reads CASSLAGSNTGELFF. CDR3 in DNA: TGCGCCAGCAGCCTAGCGGGGTCAAACACCGGGGAGCTGTTTTTT. The genes are TRBV10-1 and TRBJ2-2; 9 nucleotides line up with TRBD2. With V trimmed by 6 bases and J by 2 bases, 4 bases remained unmatched. The CDR3 consists of 15 residues. Looked up from germline, CDR1 is WNHNN and CDR2 is SYGVQD (reference sequence).

In DNA, the CDR3 is TGTGCCAGCAGTAATGGACGTTCAGCTAACTATGGCTACACCTTC. It codes for CASSNGRSANYGYTF. The chain links TRBV2 to TRBJ1-2; D is unresolved. Trimming stripped 5 bases from V and 0 bases from J, with 13 bases between. The germline gives CDR1 SNHLY, CDR2 FYNNEI. CDR3 size: 15 residues.

The chain uses TRBV9 and TRBJ1-4; D ambiguous. The germline V gene has CDR1 SGDLS and CDR2 YYNGEE. This CDR3 has 15 residues. Trimming pared 4 bases from V and 5 bases from J, leaving 15 bases between. In DNA form, the CDR3 reads TGTGCCAGCAGCCCTTTAGGACCGGGGAATGAAAAACTGTTTTTT. Its protein is CASSPLGPGNEKLFF.

The rearrangement uses TRBV5-1 and TRBJ1-2; D unresolved. Germline CDR1 reads SGHRS; CDR2 reads YFSETQ. CDR3 length: 13 residues. Trimming pared 3 bases from V and 0 bases from J, leaving 6 bases between. The CDR3, as DNA: TGCGCCAGCAGCTCTAGGGCTAACTATGGCTACACCTTC. Its protein product is CASSSRANYGYTF.

The CDR3 DNA sequence: TGCAGCGCCGTCACCGGCGGGAGTTTCTCCTACGAGCAGTACTTC. Encoded protein: CSAVTGGSFSYEQYF. The gene calls are TRBV29-1 and TRBJ2-7; 7 bases align to TRBD2. Trimming removed 7 bases from V and 0 bases from J; junction bases left unmatched: 12. This CDR3 is built from 15 residues. CDR1 is SQVTM, CDR2 ANQGSEA, per germline.

This chain joins TRBV4-1 and TRBJ2-7, with D uncertain. Between the trimmed V and J ends, which lost 0 bases and 6 bases, there was a span of 9 bases. In germline, CDR1 is MGHRA, CDR2 YSYEKL. The CDR3 sequence is 13 residues long. The CDR3 reads CASSQDLYGEQYF. The CDR3 DNA follows: TGCGCCAGCAGCCAAGATCTTTATGGCGAGCAGTACTTC.

Here the CDR3 DNA reads TGTGCCAGTAGTCCGGGTAAGGACCACCCTAACTATGGCTACACCTTC. This translates into CASSPGKDHPNYGYTF. V is TRBV19 and J is TRBJ1-2; D call uncertain. Germline CDR1 is LNHDA and CDR2 is SQIVND (reference sequence). V dropped 5 bases and J dropped 0 bases, with 16 bases sitting between them. The CDR3 has 16 residues.

The rearrangement joins TRBV19 to TRBJ2-7, with D tentatively TRBD1 or TRBD2 (5 bases each). The CDR3 extends over 15 amino acids. Trimming shortened V by 4 bases and J by 2 bases, and 15 bases separated the two germline ends. In germline, CDR1 is LNHDA, CDR2 SQIVND (reference sequence). The CDR3 sequence is CASSRDRDPAYEQYF. As DNA, the CDR3 is TGTGCCAGTAGTAGAGACCGGGACCCAGCCTACGAGCAGTACTTC.

The V and J genes are TRBV5-4 and TRBJ1-1; D is possibly TRBD1 (5 bases). Germline V CDR1 and CDR2: SGHNT, YYREEE (reference sequence). This CDR3 contains 13 residues. Trimming took 4 bases from V and 5 from J, leaving 12 bases between them. The DNA of the CDR3 is TGTGCCAGCAGCAGGGGCCAGGGTACTGAAGCTTTCTTT. This codes for CASSRGQGTEAFF.

The genes are TRBV19 and TRBJ1-4, with TRBD1 matching 10 bases. V dropped 5 bases and J dropped 8; count of bases not matched to a gene: 5. Germline assignment: CDR1 LNHDA and CDR2 SQIVND (reference sequence). This CDR3 has 14 residues. The CDR3 reads CASSSDRGREKLFF. The CDR3 bases are TGTGCCAGTAGTTCCGACAGGGGGCGGGAAAAACTGTTTTTT. The full variable domain, in which reference TRBV19 and TRBJ1-4 provide the parts outside the CDR3, is DGGITQSPKYLFRKEGQNVTLSCEQNLNHDAMYWYRQDPGQGLRLIYYSQIVNDFQKGDIAEGYSVSREKKESFPLTVTSAQKNPTAFYLCASSSDRGREKLFFGSGTQLSVL.

Turning to this clone: This specimen includes other DNA sequences encoding the same CDR3. This chain connects TRBV30 to TRBJ1-3; no clear D gene. Trimming took off 0 bases at V and 3 bases at J, with 0 bases between the two ends. The CDR3 consists of 11 residues. Germline lookup yields CDR1 GTSNPN and CDR2 SVGIG (reference sequence). DNA of the CDR3: TGTGCCTGGAGTGTTGGAAACACCATATATTTT. Residues: CAWSVGNTIYF.

This clone was seen a handful of times. The chain links TRBV11-2 to TRBJ2-7; 7 nucleotides line up with TRBD1. The J segment lost 1 base and the V segment lost 1 base, leaving 7 bases of the junction unmatched. There are 16 residues in the CDR3. From germline, CDR1 is SGHAT and CDR2 FQNNGV. For the CDR3, the DNA is TGTGCCAGCAGCTTAGCTGGGACAGTCGGGTCCTACGAGCAGTACTTC. It translates to CASSLAGTVGSYEQYF.

This clone has a single count. The V gene is TRBV10-3, the J gene TRBJ2-5; 11 bases align to TRBD2. V shed 6 bases and J 4 bases; nucleotides not matched to a gene: 4. CDR3 length: 14 amino acids. Germline CDR1 reads ENHRY; CDR2 reads SYGVKD. The CDR3, as DNA: TGTGCCATCAGGGGTGGACTAGCGGGAGAGACCCAGTACTTC. Translated: CAIRGGLAGETQYF.

This chain uses TRBV11-2 with TRBJ2-5, with unresolved D. This CDR3 has 15 amino acids. The V and J ends lost 5 bases and 2 bases respectively, with 15 bases between them. From germline, CDR1 is SGHAT and CDR2 FQNNGV. As DNA, the CDR3 is TGTGCCAGCAGCCCCGCTTCTGCCTTTCAAGAGACCCAGTACTTC. It translates to CASSPASAFQETQYF.

The table lists this clone with a count of one. The CDR3 nucleotides read TGTGCCAGCAGCCCTAGGGGGGAGAACAGCGGTGAGCAGTTCTTC. This encodes CASSPRGENSGEQFF. The chain combines TRBV7-8 with TRBJ2-1; D possibly matches TRBD1 or TRBD2 (6 bases each). V was shortened by 5 bases and J by 9 bases, with 20 bases between the two germline ends. The CDR3 has 15 residues. Germline CDR1 is SGHVS and CDR2 is FQNEAQ.

The J gene is TRBJ1-2, the V gene TRBV5-4; D may be TRBD1 (6 bases). The CDR3 has 15 amino acids. Germline-derived CDR1 and CDR2 are SGHNT and YYREEE (reference sequence). Trimming took off 0 bases at V and 6 bases at J, with 15 bases between the two ends. The CDR3 is CASSLASRGAHGYTF. CDR3 bases: TGTGCCAGCAGCTTGGCGAGCAGGGGCGCCCATGGCTACACCTTC.

This chain links TRBV9 with TRBJ1-6; D possibly corresponds to TRBD1 (6 bases). This CDR3 region has 17 residues. CDR1 SGDLS and CDR2 YYNGEE come from the germline V gene. The V end was cut by 0 bases, the J end by 7 bases, with 17 bases between. CDR3 bases: TGTGCCAGCAGCGTAGCACAGGGTGGAAATAGGAATTCACCCCTCCACTTT. It codes for CASSVAQGGNRNSPLHF.

V and J are TRBV6-4 and TRBJ2-4; no firm D call. Trimming removed 4 bases at V and 0 bases at J, with 16 bases between. Germline V lookup: CDR1 MRHNA, CDR2 SNTAGT. The CDR3 has 17 residues. In nucleotides, the CDR3 is TGTGCCAGCAGTGCCCTTCCTCGCCTAGAAGCCAAAAACATTCAGTACTTC. It specifies CASSALPRLEAKNIQYF.